Below, 12 T cell receptor beta chains from the same sample are listed, as sequenced in a study of cytomegalovirus exposure and HLA in healthy donors. Primers included in the PCR were 60 Vbeta and 13 Jbeta primers. Clones were read by immunoSEQ multiplex PCR, and TCRdb kept only the in-frame ones, dropping some. This table holds 270,000 or so clones, nearly 95% found once. Sequencing was performed on PBMCs. All receptors derive from a girl under 10 years old in good health and CMV-seronegative.

The chain recombines TRBV27 with TRBJ2-3; TRBD2 is a possible D gene (5 bases). The CDR3 sequence is 12 residues long. Germline CDR1 is MNHEY and CDR2 is SMNVEV (reference sequence). V was trimmed by 6 bases and J by 7 bases, leaving 11 bases between them. The CDR3 DNA follows: TGTGCCAGCAGCGGGGAAGATTATACGCAGTATTTT. It encodes CASSGEDYTQYF.

The V and J genes are TRBV6-6 and TRBJ1-4; 8 bases fit TRBD1. V dropped 5 bases and J dropped 3; count of bases not matched to a gene: 2. Germline lookup yields CDR1 MNHNY and CDR2 SVGAGI (reference sequence). The CDR3 covers 14 residues. The CDR3 loop reads CASSRTGSNEKLFF. The CDR3 coding sequence is TGTGCCAGCAGTCGGACAGGGTCTAATGAAAAACTGTTTTTT.

The V gene is TRBV11-1, the J gene TRBJ2-3, with 10 bases that match TRBD2. Germline-derived CDR1 and CDR2 are SGHAT and FQDESV (reference sequence). With V trimmed by 1 base and J by 1 base, 8 bases remained unmatched. The CDR3 runs to 18 residues. For the CDR3, the DNA is TGTGCCAGCAGCTTAGGCCTAGCGGGGGCCCACCGCACAGATACGCAGTATTTT. This gives the protein CASSLGLAGAHRTDTQYF.

The rearrangement links TRBV7-8 to TRBJ1-5; 9 nucleotides agree with TRBD1. V dropped 1 base and J dropped 2; count of bases not matched to a gene: 6. Germline loops: CDR1 SGHVS, CDR2 FQNEAQ. The CDR3 contains 17 residues. The CDR3 sequence is CASSLVGQGRGNQPQHF. Written as DNA, the CDR3 is TGTGCCAGCAGCTTAGTGGGACAGGGCCGCGGCAATCAGCCCCAGCATTTT.

In its sample, this clone was seen once. The sample has other DNA sequences that encode this CDR3 too. This rearrangement joins TRBV9 to TRBJ2-5, with unresolved D. The CDR3 length is 15 residues. Germline V gene data show CDR1 as SGDLS and CDR2 as YYNGEE. Trimming took 0 bases from V and 3 from J, leaving 12 bases between them. The CDR3 here is CASSVAPTIKETQYF. The DNA for the CDR3 is TGTGCCAGCAGCGTAGCGCCCACTATAAAAGAGACCCAGTACTTC.

The chain links TRBV11-1 to TRBJ2-7; D is perhaps TRBD1 (5 bases). Trimming took off 5 bases at V and 5 bases at J, with 19 bases between the two ends. The CDR3 spans 15 residues. Looked up from germline, CDR1 is SGHAT and CDR2 is FQDESV (reference sequence). The CDR3 DNA is TGTGCCAGCAGCGAGCCCCTTCTGGGGCGTCACGAGCAGTACTTC. Translating gives CASSEPLLGRHEQYF.

This chain connects TRBV18 to TRBJ2-1, with TRBD2 matching 14 bases. From germline, CDR1 is KGHSH and CDR2 LQKENI. The CDR3 is made up of 17 amino acids. V was pared by 0 bases and J by 8 bases, with 6 bases of the junction left unmatched. CDR3 sequence (DNA): TGTGCCAGCTCACCACCTACGGGACTAGCGGGAGTGGATGAGCAGTTCTTC. Encoded protein: CASSPPTGLAGVDEQFF.

In this sample, this clone turned up once. CDR3 sequence reads: CASTQVRTNTGELFF. CDR3 nucleotides: TGTGCCAGCACCCAGGTCCGTACGAACACCGGGGAGCTGTTTTTT. J is TRBJ2-2 and V is TRBV6-5, with no clear D. V lost 7 bases to trimming and J lost 0 bases, with 12 bases between them. The CDR3 runs to 15 residues. Germline assignment: CDR1 MNHEY and CDR2 SVGAGI.

V usage is TRBV12-5 and J usage is TRBJ2-2; TRBD2 agrees at 11 bases. V gave up 2 bases and J gave up 7 bases; unmatched junction bases: 12. CDR3 length: 18 residues. Per the germline V gene, CDR1 is LGHNT and CDR2 is FRNRAP. CDR3 region: CASGLLSLAGGSIGELFF. CDR3 in DNA: TGTGCTAGTGGTTTGCTTTCTCTAGCGGGAGGTTCAATCGGGGAGCTGTTTTTT.

The chain has TRBV5-1 and TRBJ2-4, with D possibly matching TRBD2 (6 bases). Germline CDR1 SGHRS, CDR2 YFSETQ. This CDR3 spans 15 amino acids. With 0 bases removed from V and 8 bases from J, the gap between germline ends came to 15 bases. The CDR3 protein is CASSLAGLSGYIQYF. In DNA form, the CDR3 reads TGCGCCAGCAGCTTGGCAGGGTTGAGCGGGTACATTCAGTACTTC.

This clone was seen only once. The chain links TRBV6-5 to TRBJ2-7; weak D call: TRBD2 (5 bases). The CDR3 is 13 residues long. Germline CDR1 and CDR2: MNHEY and SVGAGI. The germline V and J ends were trimmed by 5 bases and 3 bases, with 11 bases remaining between them. The CDR3 DNA sequence: TGTGCCAGCAGTGAGGGCAACTACTACGAGCAGTACTTC. Translation gives CASSEGNYYEQYF.

The chain couples TRBV6-5 to TRBJ2-1; TRBD2 aligns across 8 bases. Losses at the gene ends were 0 bases for V and 9 bases for J; bases not matched to a gene: 10. Germline values: CDR1 MNHEY, CDR2 SVGAGI. The CDR3 is 16 amino acids. The DNA for the CDR3 is TGTGCCAGCAGTTACTCCGGGGGGGCACGTGGGGGTGAGCAGTTCTTC. It yields the protein CASSYSGGARGGEQFF.